This T cell receptor beta chain was found in a study of shared clonotypes between healthy human individuals. Method: immunoSEQ multiplex PCR; TCRdb's copy keeps in-frame clones and lacks some. The sample lists approximately 2.1 million clones; 80% to 95% were seen once. This TCR derives from a man aged 18 to 30 in good health. Some clones in this sample may be carry-over from other donors' samples. The sequenced sample consisted of naive CD4+ T cells from PBMCs. Documented subset: CD45RA+ positively selected.

CDR3 protein: CASSSARDRGTGELFF. CDR3 sequence (DNA): TGTGCCAGCAGCTCGGCCCGGGACAGGGGGACCGGGGAGCTGTTTTTT. The gene calls are TRBV5-4 and TRBJ2-2, with 11 bases aligning to TRBD1. The CDR3 consists of 16 residues. Germline lookup yields CDR1 SGHNT and CDR2 YYREEE (reference sequence). The ends lost 3 bases at V and 5 bases at J; junction bases unmatched: 6.